This T cell receptor beta chain was identified in a study of long-term antiretroviral therapy in people with HIV (dated by TCRdb to 2021 to 2024). For context, the study as a whole: Collection of the earliest samples took place about a decade ahead of the 2015 WHO recommendation for immediate ART, at a time when ART was typically delayed until CD4 counts fell. A total of 150 to 200 cryopreserved PBMC samples were contributed to the cohort by 30 adults with confirmed HIV infection, with samples collected serially over a mean of approximately six years (range 1-12). No cross-contamination during QIAcube processing was shown when test extractions of a monoclonal T-cell line were performed alongside a few dozen polyclonal samples. A retrospective serial study tested whether ART initiation and durable HIV suppression were associated with changes in peripheral blood TRB repertoire composition and diversity. Eleven of the 30 participants with HIV were female. The research as a whole found: Since PBMC availability was limited, sequencing covered only the TCR beta chain, with no alpha chain pairing. Inferences about post-ART repertoire changes are limited because no data were available on ART adherence, viral resistance or therapy changes. At every time point, the repertoire was dominated by expanded TRB clones first identified before ART initiation, although this dominance fluctuated and, in many PLHIV, declined after ART. A significant increase in TRB diversity was found to be associated with ART initiation, although TRB diversity was observed to remain significantly below that of transplant donor controls even after long-term ART. Because pre-ART samples had limited cell numbers, profiling was done on unsorted PBMC rather than on sorted CD4+ and CD8+ T cells. Compared with controls, HIV repertoires had narrower CDR3 length ranges, and the network structure pointed to an antigen-experienced repertoire that shifted only slightly toward naive after ART. The samples span the years 2004 to 2017, and the ART regimens used may be less effective than current regimens.

A note on this clone: It has no known antigen specificity. No much larger clone is present one base from it, and per-base qualities are unavailable.

CDR1 MNHEY and CDR2 SMNVEV are derived from the germline V gene (reference sequence). For this chain, trimming is 1 base at the V end and 2 bases at the J end, and the number of junction bases without a gene match is 15. From the cysteine through the phenylalanine, the CDR3 covers 19 amino acids. Kept here is only the CDR3 DNA, which spans 57 bases and is read in frame from base 1. To be included, a participant needed at least one PBMC sample from before ART initiation plus at least two post-ART samples. Treatment was received in the United States of America by all participants with HIV. Cryopreserved samples of about 0.95-11 million PBMC were thawed and washed before DNA extraction. At the time of the earliest PBMC sample, participants with HIV were aged between about 20 and 60 years. Per participant, PBMC samples came from 1-4 timepoints prior to ART initiation and 2-8 timepoints following ART initiation, for a median of 7 samples. For every participant, serial HIV viral load, CD4+ T-cell count, ART history and demographic data were obtained. A Qiagen kit on a QIAcube was used to extract genomic DNA from unsorted PBMC, with samples processed in batches of 12.

The immunoSEQ hsTCRB v3.0 assay was used at survey level resolution to sequence the TRB variable region. The target sequencing depth for TRB was about 40,000-55,000 T-cell genomes per sample. Pooled TRB libraries were sequenced on an Illumina MiSeq with a v3 150-cycle kit. Per the source publication's procedure: Repertoire analysis was run in R within a reproducible Nextflow workflow that covered QC, data transformation and analysis. LymphoSeq2, an R package for AIRR-Seq data exploration, was used to implement custom analyses. After excluding several samples that yielded fewer than 5000 total TRB sequences, approximately 180 HIV repertoires remained for analysis. Among the approximately 200 retained HIV repertoires, more than 55 were collected before ART initiation and around 130 after ART initiation. Each repertoire was downsampled to 5000 TRB nucleotide sequences, and summary statistics were averaged across 100 downsampling iterations. TRB sequences were retained for analysis only if CDR3 regions of at least seven amino acids were present. A Shannon entropy-derived clonality score and the Gini coefficient were used to measure diversity. In repertoire networks, the top 5000 CDR3 amino acid sequences were linked whenever an edit distance of one separated two sequences. For TRB CDR3 amino acid sequences, antigen specificity groups and MHC restriction were predicted with GLIPH2. To flag known associations with CMV, EBV, HIV or tissue antigens, CDR3 amino acid sequences were compared against VDJdb and McPAS-TCR. Pre-ART, post-ART and control groups were compared with Wilcoxon signed-rank tests and Holm-Bonferroni correction. Not all clones reach the TCRdb copy of this immuneACCESS table, which keeps in-frame sequences only. Checked studies attribute under half of the gap to unresolved V genes and leave the rest unexplained. Clonal size and the V and J genes are those of that table, whereas D and trimming came from the DNA. The sample table records roughly 20,000 clones; 79% of these occur just once. Clones ranked in the top ten supply over 8.5% of the sample.

The receptor's source is a woman aged 40 to 50 with HIV. The V gene is TRBV27 and the J gene is TRBJ1-1, with 8 bases matching TRBD1. The sequencing here drew on unsorted PBMCs, taken 4.1 years after starting antiretroviral therapy. The DNA sequence is TGTGCCAGCAGTTTATATCTCGTGACAGGGGCTCAAGCAAACACTGAAGCTTTCTTT. Translated, it reads CASSLYLVTGAQANTEAFF.